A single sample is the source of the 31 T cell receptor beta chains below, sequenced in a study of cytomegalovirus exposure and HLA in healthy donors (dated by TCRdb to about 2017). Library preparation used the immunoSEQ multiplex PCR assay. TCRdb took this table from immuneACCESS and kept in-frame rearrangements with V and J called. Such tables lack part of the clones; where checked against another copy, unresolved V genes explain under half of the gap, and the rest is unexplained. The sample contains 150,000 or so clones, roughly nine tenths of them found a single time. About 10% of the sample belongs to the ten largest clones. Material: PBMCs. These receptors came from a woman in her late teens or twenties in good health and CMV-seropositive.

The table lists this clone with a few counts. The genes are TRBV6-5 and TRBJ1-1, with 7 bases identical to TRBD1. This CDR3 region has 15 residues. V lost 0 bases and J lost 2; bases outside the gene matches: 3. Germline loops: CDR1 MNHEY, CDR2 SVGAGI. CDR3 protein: CASSYSGQTNTEAFF. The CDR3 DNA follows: TGTGCCAGCAGTTACTCGGGACAGACCAACACTGAAGCTTTCTTT.

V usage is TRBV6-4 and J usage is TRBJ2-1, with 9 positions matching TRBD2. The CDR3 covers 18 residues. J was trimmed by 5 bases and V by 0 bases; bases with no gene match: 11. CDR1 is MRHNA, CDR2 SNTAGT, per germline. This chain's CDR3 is CASSDSSLLAGAHNEQFF. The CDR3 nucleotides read TGTGCCAGCAGTGACTCATCGCTATTAGCGGGGGCACACAATGAGCAGTTCTTC.

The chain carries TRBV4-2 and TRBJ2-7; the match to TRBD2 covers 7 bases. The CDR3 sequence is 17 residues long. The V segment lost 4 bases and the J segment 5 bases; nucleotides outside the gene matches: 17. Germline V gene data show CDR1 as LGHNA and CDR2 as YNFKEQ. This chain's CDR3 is CASSPSRPAGSGNEQYF. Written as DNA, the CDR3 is TGTGCCAGCAGCCCCTCCCGCCCAGCGGGATCCGGGAACGAGCAGTACTTC.

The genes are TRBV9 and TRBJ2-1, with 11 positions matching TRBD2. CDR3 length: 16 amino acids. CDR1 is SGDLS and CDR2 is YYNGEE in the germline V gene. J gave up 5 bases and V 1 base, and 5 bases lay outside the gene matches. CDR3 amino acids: CASSVWASGGNNEQFF. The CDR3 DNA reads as TGTGCCAGCAGCGTATGGGCTAGCGGGGGGAACAATGAGCAGTTCTTC.

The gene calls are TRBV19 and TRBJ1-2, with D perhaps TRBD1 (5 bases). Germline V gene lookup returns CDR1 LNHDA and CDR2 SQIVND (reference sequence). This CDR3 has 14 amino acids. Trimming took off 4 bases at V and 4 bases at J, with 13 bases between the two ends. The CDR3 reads CASSKGRAGYGYTF. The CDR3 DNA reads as TGTGCCAGTAGTAAGGGCAGGGCAGGCTATGGCTACACCTTC.

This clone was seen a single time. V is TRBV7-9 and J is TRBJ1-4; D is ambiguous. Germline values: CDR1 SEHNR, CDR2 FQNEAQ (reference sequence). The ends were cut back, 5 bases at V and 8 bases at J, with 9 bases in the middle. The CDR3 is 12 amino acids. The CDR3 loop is CASSVYGEKLFF. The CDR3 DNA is TGTGCCAGCAGCGTTTACGGGGAAAAACTGTTTTTT.

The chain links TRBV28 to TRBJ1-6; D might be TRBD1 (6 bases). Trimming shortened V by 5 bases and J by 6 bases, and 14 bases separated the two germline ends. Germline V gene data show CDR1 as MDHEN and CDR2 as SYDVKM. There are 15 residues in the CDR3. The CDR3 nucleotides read TGTGCCAGCAGTGCAACCGGGACAACTAATTCACCCCTCCACTTT. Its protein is CASSATGTTNSPLHF.

CDR3 nucleotides: TGTGCCAGCAGTCCGGAGACAGGGCCCCACGAGCAGTACTTC. Translated, it gives CASSPETGPHEQYF. The chain is built from TRBV6-5 and TRBJ2-7, with 7 nucleotides matching TRBD1. The V segment lost 5 bases and the J segment 5 bases; nucleotides outside the gene matches: 9. CDR3 size: 14 residues. Germline loops: CDR1 MNHEY, CDR2 SVGAGI.

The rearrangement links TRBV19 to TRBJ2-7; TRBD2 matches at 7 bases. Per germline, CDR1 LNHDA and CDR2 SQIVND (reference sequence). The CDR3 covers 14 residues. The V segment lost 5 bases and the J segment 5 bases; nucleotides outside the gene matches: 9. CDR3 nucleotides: TGTGCCAGTAGTGGAGCGGGACTTTGGAACGAGCAGTACTTC. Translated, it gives CASSGAGLWNEQYF.

The CDR3 is CASSGSRGTSTDTQYF. As DNA, the CDR3 is TGTGCCAGCAGCGGCTCCAGGGGGACTAGCACAGATACGCAGTATTTT. The chain uses TRBV9 and TRBJ2-3; weak D call: TRBD1 (7 bases). This CDR3 has 16 amino acids. V dropped 3 bases and J dropped 0 bases, with 14 bases sitting between them. Germline V lookup: CDR1 SGDLS, CDR2 YYNGEE.

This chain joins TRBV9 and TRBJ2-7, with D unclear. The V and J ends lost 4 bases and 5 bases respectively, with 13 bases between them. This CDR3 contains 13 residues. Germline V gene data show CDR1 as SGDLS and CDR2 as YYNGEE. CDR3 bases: TGTGCCAGCAGCCCATCTCCTCGAGACGAGCAGTACTTC. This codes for CASSPSPRDEQYF.

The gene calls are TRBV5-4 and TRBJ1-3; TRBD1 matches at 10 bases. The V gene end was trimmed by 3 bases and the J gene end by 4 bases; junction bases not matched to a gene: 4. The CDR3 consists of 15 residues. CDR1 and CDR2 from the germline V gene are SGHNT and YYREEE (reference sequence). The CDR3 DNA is TGTGCCAGCAGCTGGGGGACAGGGGCCGGAAACACCATATATTTT. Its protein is CASSWGTGAGNTIYF.

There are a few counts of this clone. The CDR3 DNA follows: TGTGCCAGCAGTTCCGTACAGGGGGCCCTCTACGAGCAGTACTTC. It encodes CASSSVQGALYEQYF. The J gene is TRBJ2-7, the V gene TRBV27; 9 bases map to TRBD1. Germline V lookup: CDR1 MNHEY, CDR2 SMNVEV (reference sequence). With 4 bases clipped from V and 3 bases from J, the junction kept 7 bases outside the gene matches. CDR3 size: 15 residues.

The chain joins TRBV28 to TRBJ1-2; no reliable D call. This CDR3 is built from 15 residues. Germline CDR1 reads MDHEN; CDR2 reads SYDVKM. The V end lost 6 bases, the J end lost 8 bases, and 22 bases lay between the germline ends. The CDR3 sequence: CASRVSEGIGGGYTF. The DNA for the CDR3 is TGTGCCAGCAGGGTCTCCGAAGGGATTGGAGGAGGCTACACCTTC.

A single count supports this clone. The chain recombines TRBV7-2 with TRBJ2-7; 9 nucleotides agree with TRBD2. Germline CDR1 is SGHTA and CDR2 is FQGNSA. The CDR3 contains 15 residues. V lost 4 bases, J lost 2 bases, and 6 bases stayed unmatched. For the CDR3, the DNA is TGTGCCAGCAGCTCCCTACTAGCGGGTCCCTACGAGCAGTACTTC. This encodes CASSSLLAGPYEQYF.

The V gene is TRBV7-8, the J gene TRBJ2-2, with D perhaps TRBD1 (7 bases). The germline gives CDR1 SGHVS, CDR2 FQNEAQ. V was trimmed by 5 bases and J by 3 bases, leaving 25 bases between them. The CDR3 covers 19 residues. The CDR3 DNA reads TGTGCCAGCAGCCCTCGGGCGGGGACAGAAGCATTCTACACCGGGGAGCTGTTTTTT. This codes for CASSPRAGTEAFYTGELFF.

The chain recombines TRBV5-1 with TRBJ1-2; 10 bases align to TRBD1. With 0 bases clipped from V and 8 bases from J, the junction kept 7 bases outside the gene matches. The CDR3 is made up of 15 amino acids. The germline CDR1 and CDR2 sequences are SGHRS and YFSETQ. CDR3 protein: CASSLDGTGARGYTF. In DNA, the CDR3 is TGCGCCAGCAGCTTGGATGGGACAGGGGCCAGGGGCTACACCTTC.

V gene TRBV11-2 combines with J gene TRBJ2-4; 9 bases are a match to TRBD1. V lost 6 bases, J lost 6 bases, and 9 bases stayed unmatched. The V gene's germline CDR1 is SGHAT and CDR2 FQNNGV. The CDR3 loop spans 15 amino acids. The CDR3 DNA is TGTGCCAGCAGACGTGACAGGGGGGGAGGAAACATTCAGTACTTC. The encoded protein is CASRRDRGGGNIQYF. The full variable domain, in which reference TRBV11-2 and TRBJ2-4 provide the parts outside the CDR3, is EAGVAQSPRYKIIEKRQSVAFWCNPISGHATLYWYQQILGQGPKLLIQFQNNGVVDDSQLPKDRFSAERLKGVDSTLKIQPAKLEDSAVYLCASRRDRGGGNIQYFGAGTRLSVL.

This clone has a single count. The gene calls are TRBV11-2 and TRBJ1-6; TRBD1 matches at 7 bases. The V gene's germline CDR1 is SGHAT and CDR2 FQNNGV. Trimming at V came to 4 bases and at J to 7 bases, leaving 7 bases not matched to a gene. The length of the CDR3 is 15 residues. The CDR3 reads CASSSSTGDNSPLHF. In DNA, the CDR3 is TGTGCCAGCAGCTCCTCAACAGGGGACAATTCACCCCTCCACTTT.

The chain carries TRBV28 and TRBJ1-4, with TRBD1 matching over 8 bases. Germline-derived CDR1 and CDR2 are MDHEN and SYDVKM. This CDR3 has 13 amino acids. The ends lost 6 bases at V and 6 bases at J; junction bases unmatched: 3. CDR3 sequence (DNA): TGTGCCAGCAGGGACAGGGAGGATGAAAAACTGTTTTTT. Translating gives CASRDREDEKLFF.

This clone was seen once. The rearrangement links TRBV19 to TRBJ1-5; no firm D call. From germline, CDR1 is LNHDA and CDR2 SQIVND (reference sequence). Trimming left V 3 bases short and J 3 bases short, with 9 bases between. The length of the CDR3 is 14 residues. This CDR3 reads CASSMSGFNQPQHF. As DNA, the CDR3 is TGTGCCAGTAGTATGTCGGGGTTCAATCAGCCCCAGCATTTT. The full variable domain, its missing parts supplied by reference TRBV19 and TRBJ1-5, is DGGITQSPKYLFRKEGQNVTLSCEQNLNHDAMYWYRQDPGQGLRLIYYSQIVNDFQKGDIAEGYSVSREKKESFPLTVTSAQKNPTAFYLCASSMSGFNQPQHFGDGTRLSIL.

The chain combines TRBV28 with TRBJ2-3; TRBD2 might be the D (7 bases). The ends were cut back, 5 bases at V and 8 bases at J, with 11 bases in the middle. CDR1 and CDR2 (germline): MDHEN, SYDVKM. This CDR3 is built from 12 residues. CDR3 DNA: TGTGCCAGCAGTCTCCGGGGGGCTACGCAGTATTTT. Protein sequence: CASSLRGATQYF.

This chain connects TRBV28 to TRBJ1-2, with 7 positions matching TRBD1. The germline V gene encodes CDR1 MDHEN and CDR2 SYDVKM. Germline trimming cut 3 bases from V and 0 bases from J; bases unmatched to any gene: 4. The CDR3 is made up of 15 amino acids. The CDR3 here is CASSFPTGTNYGYTF. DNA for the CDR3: TGTGCCAGCAGTTTCCCGACAGGGACTAACTATGGCTACACCTTC.

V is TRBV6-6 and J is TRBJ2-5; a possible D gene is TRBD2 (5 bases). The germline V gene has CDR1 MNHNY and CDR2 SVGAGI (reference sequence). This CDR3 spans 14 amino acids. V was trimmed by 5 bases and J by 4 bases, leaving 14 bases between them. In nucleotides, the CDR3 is TGTGCCAGCAGTCCCCCCGGAGGAAGAGAGACCCAGTACTTC. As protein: CASSPPGGRETQYF.

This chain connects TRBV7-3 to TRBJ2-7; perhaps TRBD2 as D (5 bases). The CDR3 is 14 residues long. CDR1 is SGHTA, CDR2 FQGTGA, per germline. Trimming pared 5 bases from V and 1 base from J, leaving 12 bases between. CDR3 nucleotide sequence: TGTGCCAGCAGCCCCCGATTAGCGTCCTACGAGCAGTACTTC. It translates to CASSPRLASYEQYF. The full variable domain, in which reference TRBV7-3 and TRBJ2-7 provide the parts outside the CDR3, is GAGVSQTPSNKVTEKGKYVELRCDPISGHTALYWYRQSLGQGPEFLIYFQGTGAADDSGLPNDRFFAVRPEGSVSTLKIQRTERGDSAVYLCASSPRLASYEQYFGPGTRLTVT.

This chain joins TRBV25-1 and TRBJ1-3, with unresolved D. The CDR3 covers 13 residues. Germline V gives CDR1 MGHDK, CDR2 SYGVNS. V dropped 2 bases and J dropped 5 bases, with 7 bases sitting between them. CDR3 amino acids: CASSEGSRNTIYF. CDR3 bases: TGTGCCAGCAGTGAAGGTAGCAGAAACACCATATATTTT.

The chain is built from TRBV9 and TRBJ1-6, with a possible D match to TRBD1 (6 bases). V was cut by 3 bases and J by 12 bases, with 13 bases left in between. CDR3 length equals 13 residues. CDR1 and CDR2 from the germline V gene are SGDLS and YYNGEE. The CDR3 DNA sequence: TGTGCCAGCAGCGAACAGGGTTCAGGACCCCTCCACTTT. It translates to CASSEQGSGPLHF.

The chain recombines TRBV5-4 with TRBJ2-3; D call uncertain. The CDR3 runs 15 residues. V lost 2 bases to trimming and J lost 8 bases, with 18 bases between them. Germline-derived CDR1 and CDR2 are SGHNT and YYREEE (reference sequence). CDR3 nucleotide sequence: TGTGCCAGCAGCTTCTTCGACACCGAGCTTGTTACGCAGTATTTT. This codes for CASSFFDTELVTQYF.

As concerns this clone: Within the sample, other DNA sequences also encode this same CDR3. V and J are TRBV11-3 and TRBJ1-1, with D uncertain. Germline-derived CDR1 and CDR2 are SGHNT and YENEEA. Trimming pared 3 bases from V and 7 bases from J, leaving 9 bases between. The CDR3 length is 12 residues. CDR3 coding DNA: TGTGCCAGCAGCTTGGAGGGAGGTGAAGCTTTCTTT. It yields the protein CASSLEGGEAFF. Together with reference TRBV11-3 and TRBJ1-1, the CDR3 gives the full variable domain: EAGVVQSPRYKIIEKKQPVAFWCNPISGHNTLYWYLQNLGQGPELLIRYENEEAVDDSQLPKDRFSAERLKGVDSTLKIQPAELGDSAVYLCASSLEGGEAFFGQGTRLTVV.

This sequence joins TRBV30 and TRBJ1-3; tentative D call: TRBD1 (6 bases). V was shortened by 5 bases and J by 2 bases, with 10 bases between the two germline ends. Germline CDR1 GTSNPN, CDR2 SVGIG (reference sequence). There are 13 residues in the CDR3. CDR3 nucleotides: TGTGCCTGGTCCAGGGGACCTGGAAACACCATATATTTT. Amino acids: CAWSRGPGNTIYF. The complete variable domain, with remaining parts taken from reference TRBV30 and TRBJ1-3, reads SQTIHQWPATLVQPVGSPLSLECTVEGTSNPNLYWYRQAAGRGLQLLFYSVGIGQISSEVPQNLSASRPQDRQFILSSKKLLLSDSGFYLCAWSRGPGNTIYFGEGSWLTVV.

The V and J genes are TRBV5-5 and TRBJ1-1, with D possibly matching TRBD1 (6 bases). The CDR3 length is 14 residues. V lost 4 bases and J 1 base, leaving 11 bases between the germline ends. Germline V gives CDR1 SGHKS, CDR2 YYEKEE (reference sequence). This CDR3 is CASSAQGGNTEAFF. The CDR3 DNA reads TGTGCCAGCAGCGCTCAAGGGGGGAACACTGAAGCTTTCTTT.